This TCR beta chain originates from a study of molecular identifiers for immune sequencing clone quantification. Sorting was used to obtain naive CD8 T cells (CD8+CD4-CCR7+CD45RA+). The CDR3 is 14 residues long. V shed 4 bases and J shed 7 bases, with 14 bases lying between them. Both previously described methods and listed TCR primers were employed to make bulk TCR libraries. TCRdb itself ran the PCR reads through MiXCR, one entry per CDR3 protein. The data show roughly 320,000 distinct CDR3 sequences, 24% seen once. Findings of the study overall: Clones that exceeded 20 RNA copies held over 99% of effector molecules, yet under 1% in naive cells.

This clonotype came up a few times. Its antigen is not known. The source is a human donor in good health. Some libraries in this study had Jurkat cell RNA spiked in. What was sequenced was naive CD8+ T cells from blood, with Jurkat cell RNA spiked in. Specified subset: FACS-sorted CD8+CD4-CCR7+CD45RA+ naive T cells. The V call is TRBV12-3 or TRBV12-4, the J call TRBJ1-5; D gene unclear. In DNA, the CDR3 is TGTGCCAGCAGTTACGGCGGAGTAGACCAGCCCCAGCATTTT. It specifies CASSYGGVDQPQHF.